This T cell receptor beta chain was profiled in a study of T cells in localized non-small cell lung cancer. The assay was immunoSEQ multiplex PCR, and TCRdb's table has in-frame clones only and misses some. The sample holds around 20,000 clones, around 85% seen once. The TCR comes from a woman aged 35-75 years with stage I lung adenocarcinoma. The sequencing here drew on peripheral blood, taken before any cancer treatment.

The CDR3 coding sequence is TGTGCCAGCTCACAGGGAATGAACTATGGCTACACCTTC. Its protein product is CASSQGMNYGYTF. V and J are TRBV18 and TRBJ1-2; D remains ambiguous. Trimming cost V 4 bases and J 2 bases, with 8 bases left between them. This CDR3 is built from 13 residues. CDR1 is KGHSH and CDR2 is LQKENI in the germline V gene.